This TCR beta chain derives from a study of blood T cell repertoires in COVID-19. Study context: Researchers got acute and convalescent COVID-19 samples from the United States, Italy and Spain. T cells, B-cell-depleted T cells, or PBMCs provided the cDNA or gDNA that served as material.

Profiled with immunoSEQ multiplex PCR; TCRdb holds only in-frame clones, not every one. The sample lists roughly 150,000 clones, around four fifths occurring once. This CDR3 has 14 amino acids. Trimming removed 7 bases from V and 0 bases from J, with 11 bases in between. Germline loops: CDR1 SNHLY, CDR2 FYNNEI. Sample: peripheral blood. The source is a man between 65 and 85 years old who had recovered from COVID-19. This chain connects TRBV2 to TRBJ2-3, with D tentatively TRBD1 (5 bases). The CDR3: CASMGPPSTDTQYF. The DNA of the CDR3 is TGTGCCAGCATGGGGCCCCCGAGCACAGATACGCAGTATTTT.